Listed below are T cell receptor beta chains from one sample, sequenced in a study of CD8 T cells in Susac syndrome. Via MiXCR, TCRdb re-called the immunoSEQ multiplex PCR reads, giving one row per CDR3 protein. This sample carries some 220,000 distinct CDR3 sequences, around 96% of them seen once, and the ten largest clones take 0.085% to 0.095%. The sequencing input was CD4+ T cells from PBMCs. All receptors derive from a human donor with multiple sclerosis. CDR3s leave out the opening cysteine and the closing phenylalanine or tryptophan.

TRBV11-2,ASTDRDLNYGYT
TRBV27,ASTERQGFGEQY
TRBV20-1,SANPPLGVQGGNIQY
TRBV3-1,ASSLRTTTIEQF
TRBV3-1,ASSQDLPGGTEAF
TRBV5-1,ASSPGGPVPFEQY
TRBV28,AITGTVDENIQY
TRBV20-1,SASRDNGGPLH
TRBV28,ASMGIDYSPLH
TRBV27,ASSLVFSDTQY
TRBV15,ATSRKDGGTQY
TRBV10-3,ATNPGQGAYEQY
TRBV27,ASSLAGGAADNSGANVLT
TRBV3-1,ASSQGWGSTDTQY
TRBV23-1,ASTGGRVNTEAF
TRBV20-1,SAGRGFNGYT
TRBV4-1,ASSQGYAGGQETQY
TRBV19,ASSGQNQETQY
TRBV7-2,ASSLQRNYNEQF
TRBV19,ASSDRQPQH
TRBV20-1,SASPGTGSIYEQY
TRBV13,ASSSRTRGGATQY
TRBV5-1,ASRGSGSVHEQY
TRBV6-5,ASSRLAGQGEQF
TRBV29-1,SVGLNQETQY
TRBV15,ATSRSGGTYEQY
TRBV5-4,ASSLGGRVPLGGYT
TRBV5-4,ASSLASGVQTQY
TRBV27,ASSLLGGQPQH
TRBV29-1,SVEHKGEQY
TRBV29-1,SAQPQINEQF
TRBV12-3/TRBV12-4,ASSLGQGRSAEAF
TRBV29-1,SVAGRMENTGELF
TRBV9,ASSVSTSNYGYT
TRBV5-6,ASSLDTGGKLF
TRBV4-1,ASSTRYTGNQPQH
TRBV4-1,ASSPTTSEVWTQY
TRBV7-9,ASSFEYRGDYT
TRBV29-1,SVAPGGEKQF
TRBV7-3,AEGTPGGSTEAF
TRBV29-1,SVRSGRGEQF
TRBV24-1,ATSDGGVSNEQF
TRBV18,ASSRGYDQPQH